This T cell receptor (beta chain) was captured in a study of T-cell memory formation after mild COVID-19. Study-level results: The study found contracting CD4+ clones mainly in CM and EM and contracting CD8+ clones in EMRA. Detection of some responders pre-infection suggested pre-existing cross-reactive memory T cells participated.

TCRdb reprocessed the 5' RACE reads via MiXCR and lists one record per CDR3 protein. The table lists a few hundred thousand distinct CDR3 sequences, around a fifth of them singletons. In regard to this clonotype: Its cognate antigen is unknown.

The junction had 2 bases not matched to a gene; V was cut back by 8 bases and J by 5 bases. CDR1 is SEHNR, CDR2 FQNEAQ, per germline (reference sequence). The CDR3 covers 11 residues. The sequenced material came from PBMCs or a T cell subset sorted from them (not recorded which). The V and J genes are TRBV7-9 and TRBJ2-7, with TRBD2 identical over 8 bases. The TCR comes from a man in his late teens or twenties who had mild COVID-19 (a few samples of this study predate the infection). Cell type and time point are not known. The CDR3 spells CASQRGNEQYF. CDR3 sequence (DNA): TGTGCCAGCCAGCGGGGGAACGAGCAGTACTTC.